This T cell receptor beta chain was identified during a study of T cell responses to AZD1222 COVID-19 vaccine. Overall study results and limits: No repertoire was sampled before or during the peak T cell response, only after it.

Sequenced by immunoSEQ multiplex PCR; TCRdb stores in-frame clones only, minus some. The sample includes about 100,000 clones, just under 90% of them seen just once. From germline, CDR1 is SQVTM and CDR2 ANQGSEA. The CDR3 contains 14 residues. The ends were cut back, 3 bases at V and 0 bases at J, with 12 bases in the middle. Regarding this clone: The antigen remains undetermined.

The clonotype was recovered from an adult in good health. This sample comprised peripheral blood, obtained on day 0 of AZD1222 vaccination. V is TRBV29-1 and J is TRBJ2-7; D is perhaps TRBD2 (7 bases). The CDR3, as DNA: TGCAGCGTTGAGGGGAGGGGGAGCTCCTACGAGCAGTACTTC. This encodes CSVEGRGSSYEQYF.